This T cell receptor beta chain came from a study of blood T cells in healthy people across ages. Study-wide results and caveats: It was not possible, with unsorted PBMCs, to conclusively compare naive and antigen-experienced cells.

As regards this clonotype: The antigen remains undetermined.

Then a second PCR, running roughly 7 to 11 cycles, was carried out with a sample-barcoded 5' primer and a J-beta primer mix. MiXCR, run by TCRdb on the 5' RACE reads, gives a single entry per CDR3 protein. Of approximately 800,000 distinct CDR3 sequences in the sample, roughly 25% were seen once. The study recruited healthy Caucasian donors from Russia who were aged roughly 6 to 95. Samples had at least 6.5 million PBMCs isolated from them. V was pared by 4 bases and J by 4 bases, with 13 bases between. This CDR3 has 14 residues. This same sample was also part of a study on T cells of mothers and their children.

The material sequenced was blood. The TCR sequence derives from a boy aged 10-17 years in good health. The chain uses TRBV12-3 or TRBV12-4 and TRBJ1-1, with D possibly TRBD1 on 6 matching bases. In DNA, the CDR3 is TGTGCCAGCAGTTATGACAGGAGGGGCACTGAAGCTTTCTTT. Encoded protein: CASSYDRRGTEAFF.